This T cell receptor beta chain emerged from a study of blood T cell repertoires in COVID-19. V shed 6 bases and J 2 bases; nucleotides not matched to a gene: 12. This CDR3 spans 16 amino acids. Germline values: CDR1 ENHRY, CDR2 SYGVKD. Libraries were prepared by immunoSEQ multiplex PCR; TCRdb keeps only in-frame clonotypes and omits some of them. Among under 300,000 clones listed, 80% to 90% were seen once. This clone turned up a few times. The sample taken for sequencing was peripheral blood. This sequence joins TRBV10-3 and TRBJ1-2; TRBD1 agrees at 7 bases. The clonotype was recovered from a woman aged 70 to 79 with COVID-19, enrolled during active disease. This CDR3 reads CAIRNQGTDENYGYTF. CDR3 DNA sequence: TGTGCCATCAGGAACCAAGGGACAGACGAAAACTATGGCTACACCTTC.